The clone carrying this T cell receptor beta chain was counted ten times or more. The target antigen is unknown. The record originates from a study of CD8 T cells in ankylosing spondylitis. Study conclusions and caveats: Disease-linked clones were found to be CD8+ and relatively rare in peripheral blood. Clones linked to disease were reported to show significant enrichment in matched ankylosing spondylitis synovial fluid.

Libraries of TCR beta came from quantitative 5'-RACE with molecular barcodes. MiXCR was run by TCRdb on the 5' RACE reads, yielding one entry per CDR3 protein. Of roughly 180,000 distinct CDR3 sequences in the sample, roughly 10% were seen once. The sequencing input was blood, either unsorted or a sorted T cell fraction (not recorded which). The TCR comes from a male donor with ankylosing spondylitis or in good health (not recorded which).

This CDR3 reads CASSWTGGYEQYF. CDR3 bases: TGTGCCAGCAGTTGGACAGGGGGCTACGAGCAGTACTTC. The rearrangement joins TRBV25-1 to TRBJ2-7, with 10 bases that match TRBD1. V was clipped by 5 bases and J by 3 bases; unmatched bases: 1. Germline V lookup: CDR1 MGHDK, CDR2 SYGVNS. This CDR3 spans 13 amino acids.